These 6 T cell receptor beta chains came from one sample sequenced in a study of cytomegalovirus exposure and HLA in healthy donors. PCR used 60 Vbeta primers and 13 Jbeta primers. Profiled with immunoSEQ multiplex PCR; TCRdb holds only in-frame clones, not every one. This table has approximately 170,000 clones, 75% to 90% appearing once. Sequencing was done on a sample of PBMCs. The receptors were gathered from a human donor in good health.

The V and J genes are TRBV5-4 and TRBJ1-1, with 7 bases aligning to TRBD1. Trimming at V came to 1 base and at J to 8 bases, leaving 5 bases not matched to a gene. Germline V lookup: CDR1 SGHNT, CDR2 YYREEE (reference sequence). The CDR3 length is 13 residues. CDR3: CASSLYRGLEAFF. Here the CDR3 DNA reads TGTGCCAGCAGCTTGTACAGGGGCCTGGAAGCTTTCTTT. The whole variable domain, remainder taken from reference TRBV5-4 and TRBJ1-1, is ETGVTQSPTHLIKTRGQQVTLRCSSQSGHNTVSWYQQALGQGPQFIFQYYREEENGRGNFPPRFSGLQFPNYSSELNVNALELDDSALYLCASSLYRGLEAFFGQGTRLTVV.

In its sample, this clone was seen once. The chain links TRBV4-1 to TRBJ1-2; D unclear. Trimming pared 0 bases from V and 7 bases from J, leaving 12 bases between. CDR1 MGHRA and CDR2 YSYEKL come from the germline V gene. This CDR3 is built from 14 residues. The CDR3 sequence is CASSQDQNSGGYTF. The CDR3 DNA follows: TGCGCCAGCAGCCAAGATCAGAATTCAGGTGGCTACACCTTC.

The V gene is TRBV27, the J gene TRBJ1-6, with D tentatively TRBD1 (5 bases). The CDR3 runs 15 residues. Deletions cut 2 bases from V and 2 bases from J, with 7 bases between. Germline V lookup: CDR1 MNHEY, CDR2 SMNVEV (reference sequence). The CDR3 spells CASSLQGTYNSPLHF. The CDR3 DNA is TGTGCCAGCAGTTTACAGGGAACCTATAATTCACCCCTCCACTTT.

This clone was seen a single time. One end of the junction fails to match germline, which may point to a read error. The chain joins TRBV4-3 to TRBJ2-7; 10 nucleotides line up with TRBD2. CDR1 is LGHNA and CDR2 is YSLEER in the germline V gene. The CDR3 runs to 16 residues. The CDR3 DNA sequence: TGCGCCAGCAGCCAAGAGCTCCTAGCGGGGGCCGGCCGTATGGACTTC. Translation gives CASSQELLAGAGRMDF.

This chain links TRBV5-1 with TRBJ1-1, with 7 nucleotides matching TRBD1. Germline assignment: CDR1 SGHRS and CDR2 YFSETQ. The CDR3 totals 16 residues. V lost 0 bases to trimming and J lost 1 base; unmatched junction nucleotides: 6. CDR3 region: CASSLAGGGRNTEAFF. For the CDR3, the DNA is TGCGCCAGCAGCTTGGCCGGAGGGGGCAGGAACACTGAAGCTTTCTTT.

This chain links TRBV11-3 with TRBJ1-4, with 8 bases that match TRBD1. The CDR3 runs 15 residues. V trimming: 7 bases; J trimming: 11 bases; junction bases outside the gene matches: 15. Per the germline V gene, CDR1 is SGHNT and CDR2 is YENEEA. CDR3 nucleotides: TGTGCCAGCACCGAAGACAGGGGCCCTTGGGGGAAACTGTTTTTT. Translating it yields CASTEDRGPWGKLFF.